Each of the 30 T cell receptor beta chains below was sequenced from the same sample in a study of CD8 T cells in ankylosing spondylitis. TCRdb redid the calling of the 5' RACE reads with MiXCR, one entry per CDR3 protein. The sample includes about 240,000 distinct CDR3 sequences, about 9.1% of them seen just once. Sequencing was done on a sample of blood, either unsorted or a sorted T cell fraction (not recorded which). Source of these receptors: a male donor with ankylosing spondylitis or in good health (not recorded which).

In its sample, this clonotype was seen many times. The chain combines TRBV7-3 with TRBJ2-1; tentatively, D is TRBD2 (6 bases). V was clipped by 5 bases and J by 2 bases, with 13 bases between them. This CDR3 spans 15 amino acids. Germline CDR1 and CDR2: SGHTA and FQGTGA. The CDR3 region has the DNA TGTGCCAGCAGCCAAACTAGCAATCCCTACAATGAGCAGTTCTTC. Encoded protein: CASSQTSNPYNEQFF.

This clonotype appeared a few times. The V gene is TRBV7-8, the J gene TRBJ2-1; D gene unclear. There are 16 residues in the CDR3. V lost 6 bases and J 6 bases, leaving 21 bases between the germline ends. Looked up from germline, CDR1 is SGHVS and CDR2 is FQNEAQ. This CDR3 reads CASSLGIVPRGNEQFF. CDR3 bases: TGTGCCAGCAGTCTTGGGATAGTTCCACGAGGCAATGAGCAGTTCTTC.

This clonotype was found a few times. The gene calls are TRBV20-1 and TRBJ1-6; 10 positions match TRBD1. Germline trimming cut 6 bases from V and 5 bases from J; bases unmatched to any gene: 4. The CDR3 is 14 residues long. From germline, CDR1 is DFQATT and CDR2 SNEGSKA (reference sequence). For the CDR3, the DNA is TGCAGTGCGCAGACAGGGGGCAATAATTCACCCCTCCACTTT. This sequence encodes CSAQTGGNNSPLHF.

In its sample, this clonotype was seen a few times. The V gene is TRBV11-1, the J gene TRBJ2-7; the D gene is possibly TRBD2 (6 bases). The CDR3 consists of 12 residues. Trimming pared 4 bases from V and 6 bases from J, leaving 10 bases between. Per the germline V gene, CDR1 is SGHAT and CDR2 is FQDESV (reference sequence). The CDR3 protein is CASSWRGTEQYF. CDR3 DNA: TGTGCCAGCAGCTGGAGGGGAACCGAGCAGTACTTC. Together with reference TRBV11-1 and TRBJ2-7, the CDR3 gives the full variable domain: EAEVAQSPRYKITEKSQAVAFWCDPISGHATLYWYRQILGQGPELLVQFQDESVVDDSQLPKDRFSAERLKGVDSTLKIQPAELGDSAMYLCASSWRGTEQYFGPGTRLTVT.

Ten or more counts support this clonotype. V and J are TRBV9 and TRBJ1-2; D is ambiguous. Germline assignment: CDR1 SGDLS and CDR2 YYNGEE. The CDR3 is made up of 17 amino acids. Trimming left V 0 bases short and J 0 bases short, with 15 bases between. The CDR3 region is CASSVGNRAPANYGYTF. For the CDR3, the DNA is TGTGCCAGCAGCGTAGGTAACCGGGCACCCGCTAACTATGGCTACACCTTC.

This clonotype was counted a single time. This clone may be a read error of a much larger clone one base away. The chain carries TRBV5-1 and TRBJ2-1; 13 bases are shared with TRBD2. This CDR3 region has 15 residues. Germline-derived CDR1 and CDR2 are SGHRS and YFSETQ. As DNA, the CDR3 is TGCGTCAGCAGCTCGGGACTAGCGGGGAGGGATGAGCAGTTCTTC. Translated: CVSSSGLAGRDEQFF.

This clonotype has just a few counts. CDR3: CASSYGGTETQYF. CDR3 nucleotides: TGTGCCAGCAGTTATGGGGGGACAGAGACCCAGTACTTC. The chain links TRBV6-5 to TRBJ2-5; D might be TRBD2 (6 bases). Germline CDR1 reads MNHEY; CDR2 reads SVGAGI. The CDR3 has 13 residues. V was pared by 3 bases and J by 4 bases, with 9 bases between.

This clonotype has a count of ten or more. In DNA, the CDR3 is TGTGCCAGCAGTTTAGGCCTCGGGGGCACAGATACGCAGTATTTT. As protein: CASSLGLGGTDTQYF. V gene TRBV27 combines with J gene TRBJ2-3; a possible D gene is TRBD2 (5 bases). The germline gives CDR1 MNHEY, CDR2 SMNVEV (reference sequence). Deletions cut 2 bases from V and 1 base from J, with 10 bases between. CDR3 length: 15 residues.

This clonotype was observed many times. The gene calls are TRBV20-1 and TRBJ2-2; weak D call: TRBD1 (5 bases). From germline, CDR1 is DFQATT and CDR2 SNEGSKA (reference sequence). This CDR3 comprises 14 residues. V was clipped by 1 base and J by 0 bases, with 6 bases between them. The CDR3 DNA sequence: TGCAGTGCTAGAGTAGGGGCGAACACCGGGGAGCTGTTTTTT. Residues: CSARVGANTGELFF.

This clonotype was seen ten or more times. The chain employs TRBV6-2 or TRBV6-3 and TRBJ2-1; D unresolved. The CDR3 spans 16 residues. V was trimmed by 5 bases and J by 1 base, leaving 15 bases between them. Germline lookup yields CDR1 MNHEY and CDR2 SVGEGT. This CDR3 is CASSQRAGVSYNEQFF. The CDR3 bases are TGTGCCAGCAGTCAACGGGCAGGCGTTTCCTACAATGAGCAGTTCTTC.

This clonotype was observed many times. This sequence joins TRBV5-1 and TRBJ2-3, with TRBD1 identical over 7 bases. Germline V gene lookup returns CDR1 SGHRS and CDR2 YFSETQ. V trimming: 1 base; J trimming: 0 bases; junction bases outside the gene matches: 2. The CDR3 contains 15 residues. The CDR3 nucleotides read TGCGCCAGCAGCTTGACAGGGGCTAGCACAGATACGCAGTATTTT. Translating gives CASSLTGASTDTQYF.

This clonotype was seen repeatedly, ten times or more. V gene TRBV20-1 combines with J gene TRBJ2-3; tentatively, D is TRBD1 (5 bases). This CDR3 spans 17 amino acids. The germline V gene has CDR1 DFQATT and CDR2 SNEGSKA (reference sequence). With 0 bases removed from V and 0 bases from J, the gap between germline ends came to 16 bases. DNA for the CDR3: TGCAGTGCTAGAGAGCCAGGGAATCGCTTTAGCACAGATACGCAGTATTTT. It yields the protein CSAREPGNRFSTDTQYF.

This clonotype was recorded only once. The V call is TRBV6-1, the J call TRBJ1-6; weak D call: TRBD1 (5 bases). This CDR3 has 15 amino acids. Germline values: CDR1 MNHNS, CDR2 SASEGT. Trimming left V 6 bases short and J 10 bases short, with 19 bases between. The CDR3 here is CASSQLGVAVSPLHF. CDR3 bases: TGTGCCAGCAGCCAACTGGGGGTAGCCGTGTCACCCCTCCACTTT.

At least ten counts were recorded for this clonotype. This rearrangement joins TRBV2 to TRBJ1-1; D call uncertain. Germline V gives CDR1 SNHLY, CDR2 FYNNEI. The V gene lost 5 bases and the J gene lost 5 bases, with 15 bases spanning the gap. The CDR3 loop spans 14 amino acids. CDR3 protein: CASSTFGRATEAFF. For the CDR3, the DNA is TGTGCCAGCAGTACCTTCGGCCGGGCGACTGAAGCTTTCTTT.

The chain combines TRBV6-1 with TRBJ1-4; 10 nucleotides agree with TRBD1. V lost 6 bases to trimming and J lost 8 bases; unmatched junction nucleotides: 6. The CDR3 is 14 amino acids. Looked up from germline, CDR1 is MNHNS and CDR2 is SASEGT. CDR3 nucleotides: TGTGCCAGCAGCCGACAGGGGGCGCAGGAAAAACTGTTTTTT. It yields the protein CASSRQGAQEKLFF.

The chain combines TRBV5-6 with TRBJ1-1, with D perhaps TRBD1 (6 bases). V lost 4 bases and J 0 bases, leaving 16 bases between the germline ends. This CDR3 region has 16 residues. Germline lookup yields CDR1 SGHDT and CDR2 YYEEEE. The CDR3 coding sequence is TGTGCCAGCAGCCCGGGGGGGCAAAGACTGAACACTGAAGCTTTCTTT. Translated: CASSPGGQRLNTEAFF.

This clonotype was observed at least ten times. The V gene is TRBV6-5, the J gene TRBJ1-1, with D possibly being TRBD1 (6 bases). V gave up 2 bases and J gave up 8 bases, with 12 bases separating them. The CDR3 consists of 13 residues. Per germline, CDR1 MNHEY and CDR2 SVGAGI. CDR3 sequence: CASSYEAGAEAFF. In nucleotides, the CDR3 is TGTGCCAGCAGTTACGAGGCAGGGGCCGAAGCTTTCTTT.

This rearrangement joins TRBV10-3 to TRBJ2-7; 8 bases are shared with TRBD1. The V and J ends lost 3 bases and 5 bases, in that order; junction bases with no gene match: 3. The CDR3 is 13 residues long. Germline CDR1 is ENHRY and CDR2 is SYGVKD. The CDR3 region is CAISERQGNEQYF. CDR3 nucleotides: TGTGCCATCAGTGAACGACAGGGGAACGAGCAGTACTTC.

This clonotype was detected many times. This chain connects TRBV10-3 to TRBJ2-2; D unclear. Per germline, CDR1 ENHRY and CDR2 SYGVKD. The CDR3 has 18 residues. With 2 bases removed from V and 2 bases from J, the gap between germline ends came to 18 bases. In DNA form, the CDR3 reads TGTGCCATCAGTGAGCCCCTCGGGTCTGCGGTTAACACCGGGGAGCTGTTTTTT. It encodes CAISEPLGSAVNTGELFF.

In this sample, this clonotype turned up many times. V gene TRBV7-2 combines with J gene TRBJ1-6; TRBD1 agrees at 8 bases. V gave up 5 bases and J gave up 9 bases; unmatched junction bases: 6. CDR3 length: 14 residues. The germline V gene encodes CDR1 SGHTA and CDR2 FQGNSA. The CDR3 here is CASSLGQGGSPLHF. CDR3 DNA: TGTGCCAGCAGCCTCGGACAGGGCGGTTCACCCCTCCACTTT.

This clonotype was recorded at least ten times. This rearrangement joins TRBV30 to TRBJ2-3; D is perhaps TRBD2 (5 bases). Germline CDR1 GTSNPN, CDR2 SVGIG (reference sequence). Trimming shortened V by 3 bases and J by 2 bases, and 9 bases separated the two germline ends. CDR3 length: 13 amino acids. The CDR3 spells CAWRSGFTDTQYF. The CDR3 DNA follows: TGTGCCTGGAGGTCGGGATTCACAGATACGCAGTATTTT.

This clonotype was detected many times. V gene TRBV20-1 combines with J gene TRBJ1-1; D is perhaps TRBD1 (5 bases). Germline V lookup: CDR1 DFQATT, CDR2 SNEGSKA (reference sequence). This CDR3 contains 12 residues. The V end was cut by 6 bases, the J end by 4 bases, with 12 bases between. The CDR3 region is CSAAPGATEAFF. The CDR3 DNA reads TGCAGTGCAGCCCCCGGGGCCACTGAAGCTTTCTTT.

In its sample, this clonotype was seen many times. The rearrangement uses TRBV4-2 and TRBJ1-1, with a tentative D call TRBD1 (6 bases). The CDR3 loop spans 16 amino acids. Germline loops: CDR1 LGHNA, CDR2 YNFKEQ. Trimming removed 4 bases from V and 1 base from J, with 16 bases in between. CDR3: CASSPEKGGGNTEAFF. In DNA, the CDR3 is TGTGCCAGCAGCCCAGAAAAAGGGGGTGGGAACACTGAAGCTTTCTTT.

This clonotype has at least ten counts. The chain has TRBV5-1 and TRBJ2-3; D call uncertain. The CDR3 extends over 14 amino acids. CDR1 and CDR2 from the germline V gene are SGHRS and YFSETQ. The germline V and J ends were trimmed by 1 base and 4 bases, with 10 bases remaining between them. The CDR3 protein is CASSLSALSDTQYF. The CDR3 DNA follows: TGCGCCAGCAGCTTGTCCGCTCTATCAGATACGCAGTATTTT.

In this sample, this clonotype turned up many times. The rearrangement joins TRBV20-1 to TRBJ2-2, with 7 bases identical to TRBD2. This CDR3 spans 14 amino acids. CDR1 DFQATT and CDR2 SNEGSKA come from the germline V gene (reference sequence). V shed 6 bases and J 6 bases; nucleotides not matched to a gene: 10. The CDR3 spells CSAATGGAAGELFF. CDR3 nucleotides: TGCAGTGCCGCCACGGGAGGTGCCGCCGGGGAGCTGTTTTTT.

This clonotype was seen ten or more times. CDR3 in amino acids: CSARDSGGTNEQFF. DNA for the CDR3: TGCAGTGCTAGAGACTCAGGGGGCACAAATGAGCAGTTCTTC. The rearrangement links TRBV20-1 to TRBJ2-1; 8 nucleotides align to TRBD1. The CDR3 has 14 amino acids. V was clipped by 0 bases and J by 7 bases; unmatched bases: 5. Germline CDR1 reads DFQATT; CDR2 reads SNEGSKA (reference sequence).

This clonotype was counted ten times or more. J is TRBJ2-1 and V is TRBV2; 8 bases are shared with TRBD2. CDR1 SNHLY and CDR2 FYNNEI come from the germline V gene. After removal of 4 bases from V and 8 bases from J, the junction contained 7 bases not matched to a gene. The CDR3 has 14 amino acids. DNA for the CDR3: TGTGCCAGCAGTGGCCCAGCGGGAGAACATGAGCAGTTCTTC. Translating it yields CASSGPAGEHEQFF.

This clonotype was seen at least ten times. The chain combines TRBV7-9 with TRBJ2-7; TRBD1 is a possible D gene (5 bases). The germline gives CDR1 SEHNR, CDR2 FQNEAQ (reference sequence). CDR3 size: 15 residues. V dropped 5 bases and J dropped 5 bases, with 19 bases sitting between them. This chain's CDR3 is CASSPQWAGKHEQYF. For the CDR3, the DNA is TGTGCCAGCAGCCCCCAGTGGGCAGGGAAACACGAGCAGTACTTC. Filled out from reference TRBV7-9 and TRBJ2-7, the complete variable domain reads DTGVSQNPRHKITKRGQNVTFRCDPISEHNRLYWYRQTLGQGPEFLTYFQNEAQLEKSRLLSDRFSAERPKGSFSTLEIQRTEQGDSAMYLCASSPQWAGKHEQYFGPGTRLTVT.

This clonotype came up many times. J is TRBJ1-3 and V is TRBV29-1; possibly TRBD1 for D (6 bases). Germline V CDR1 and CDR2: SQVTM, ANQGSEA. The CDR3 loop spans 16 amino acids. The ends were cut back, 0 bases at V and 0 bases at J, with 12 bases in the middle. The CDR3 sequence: CSVEDIQGNSGNTIYF. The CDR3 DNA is TGCAGCGTTGAAGATATTCAGGGGAACTCTGGAAACACCATATATTTT.

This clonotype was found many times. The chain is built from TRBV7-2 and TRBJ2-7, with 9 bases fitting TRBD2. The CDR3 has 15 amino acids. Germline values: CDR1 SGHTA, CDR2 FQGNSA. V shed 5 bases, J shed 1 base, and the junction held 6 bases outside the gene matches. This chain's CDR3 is CASSPRLAASYEQYF. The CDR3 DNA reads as TGTGCCAGCAGCCCAAGACTAGCGGCTTCCTACGAGCAGTACTTC.